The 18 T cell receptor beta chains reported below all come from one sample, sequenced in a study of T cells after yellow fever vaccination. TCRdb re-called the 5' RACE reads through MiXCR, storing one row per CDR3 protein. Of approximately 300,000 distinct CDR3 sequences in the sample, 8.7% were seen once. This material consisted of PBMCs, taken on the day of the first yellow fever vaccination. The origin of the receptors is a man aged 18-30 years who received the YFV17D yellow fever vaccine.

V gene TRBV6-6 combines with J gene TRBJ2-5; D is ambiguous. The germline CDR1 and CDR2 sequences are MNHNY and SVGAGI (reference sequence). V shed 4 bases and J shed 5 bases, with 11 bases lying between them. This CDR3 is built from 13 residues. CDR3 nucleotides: TGTGCCAGCAGTTTTGCGCCTCAGGAGACCCAGTACTTC. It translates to CASSFAPQETQYF.

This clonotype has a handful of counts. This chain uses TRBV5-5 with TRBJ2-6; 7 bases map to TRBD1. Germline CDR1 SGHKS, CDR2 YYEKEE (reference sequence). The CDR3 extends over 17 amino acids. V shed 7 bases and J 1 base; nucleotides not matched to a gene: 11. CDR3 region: CASGYRGMGSGANVLTF. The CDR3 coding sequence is TGTGCCAGCGGGTACAGGGGAATGGGTTCTGGGGCCAACGTCCTGACTTTC.

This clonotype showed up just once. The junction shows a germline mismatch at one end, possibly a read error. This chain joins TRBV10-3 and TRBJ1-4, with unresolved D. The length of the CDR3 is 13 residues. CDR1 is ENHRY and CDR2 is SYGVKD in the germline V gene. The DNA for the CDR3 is TGTGCCATCTGTGAAGGGTTGAACGAAAAACTGTTTTTT. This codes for CAICEGLNEKLFF.

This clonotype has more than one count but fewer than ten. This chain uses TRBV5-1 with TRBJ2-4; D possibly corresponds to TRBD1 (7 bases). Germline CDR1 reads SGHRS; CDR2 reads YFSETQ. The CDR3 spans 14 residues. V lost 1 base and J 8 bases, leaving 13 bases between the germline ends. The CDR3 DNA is TGCGCCAGCAGCTTGACAGGGGAGGTTGACATTCAGTACTTC. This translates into CASSLTGEVDIQYF.

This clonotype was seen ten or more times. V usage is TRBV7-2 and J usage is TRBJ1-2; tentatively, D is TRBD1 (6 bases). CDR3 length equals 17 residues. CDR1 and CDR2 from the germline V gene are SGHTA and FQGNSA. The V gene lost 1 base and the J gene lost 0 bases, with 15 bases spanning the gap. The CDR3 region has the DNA TGTGCCAGCAGCTTAGAGCCCGGGACAAACTCTAACTATGGCTACACCTTC. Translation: CASSLEPGTNSNYGYTF.

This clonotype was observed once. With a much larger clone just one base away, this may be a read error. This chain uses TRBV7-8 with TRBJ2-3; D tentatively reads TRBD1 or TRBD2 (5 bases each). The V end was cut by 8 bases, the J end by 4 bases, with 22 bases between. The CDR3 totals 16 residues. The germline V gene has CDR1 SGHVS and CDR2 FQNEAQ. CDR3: CASVSVRVGPPDTQYF. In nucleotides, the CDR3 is TGTGCCAGCGTCAGTGTGCGGGTGGGGCCCCCAGATACGCAGTATTTT.

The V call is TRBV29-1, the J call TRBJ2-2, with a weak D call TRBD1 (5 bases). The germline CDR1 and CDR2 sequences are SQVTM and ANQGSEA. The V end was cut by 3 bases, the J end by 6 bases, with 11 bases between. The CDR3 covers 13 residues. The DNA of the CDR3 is TGCAGCGTTGATTACAGGAGTCCCGGGGAGCTGTTTTTT. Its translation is CSVDYRSPGELFF.

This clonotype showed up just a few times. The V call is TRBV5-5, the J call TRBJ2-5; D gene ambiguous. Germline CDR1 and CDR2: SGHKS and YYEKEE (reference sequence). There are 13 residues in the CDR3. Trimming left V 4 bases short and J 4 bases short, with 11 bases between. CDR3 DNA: TGTGCCAGCAGCAAAGGGTATCGAGAGACCCAGTACTTC. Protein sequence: CASSKGYRETQYF.

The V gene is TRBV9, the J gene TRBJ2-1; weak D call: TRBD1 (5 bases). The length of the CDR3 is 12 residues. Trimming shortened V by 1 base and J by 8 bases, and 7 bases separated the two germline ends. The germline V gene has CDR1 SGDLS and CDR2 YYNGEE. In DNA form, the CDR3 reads TGTGCCAGCAGCGTACAGGGCCATGAGCAGTTCTTC. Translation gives CASSVQGHEQFF.

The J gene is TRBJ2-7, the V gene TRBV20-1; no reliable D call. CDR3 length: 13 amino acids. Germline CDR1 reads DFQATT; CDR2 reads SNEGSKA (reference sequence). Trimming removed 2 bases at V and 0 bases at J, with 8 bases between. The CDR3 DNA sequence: TGCAGTGCTAGAAAGGTAAACTCCTACGAGCAGTACGTC. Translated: CSARKVNSYEQYV.

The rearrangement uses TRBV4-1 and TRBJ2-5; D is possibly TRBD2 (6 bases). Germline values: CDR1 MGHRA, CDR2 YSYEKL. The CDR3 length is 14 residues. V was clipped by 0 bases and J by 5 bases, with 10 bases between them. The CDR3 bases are TGCGCCAGCAGCCAAGACATAGCGGTGGAGACCCAGTACTTC. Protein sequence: CASSQDIAVETQYF.

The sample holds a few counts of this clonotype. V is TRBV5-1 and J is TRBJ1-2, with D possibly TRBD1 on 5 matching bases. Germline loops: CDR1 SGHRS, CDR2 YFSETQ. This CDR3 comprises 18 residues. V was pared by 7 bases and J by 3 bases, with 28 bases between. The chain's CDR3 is CASSITPVGADGDYGYTF. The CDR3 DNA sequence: TGCGCCAGCTCTATTACCCCGGTAGGGGCCGACGGGGACTATGGCTACACCTTC.

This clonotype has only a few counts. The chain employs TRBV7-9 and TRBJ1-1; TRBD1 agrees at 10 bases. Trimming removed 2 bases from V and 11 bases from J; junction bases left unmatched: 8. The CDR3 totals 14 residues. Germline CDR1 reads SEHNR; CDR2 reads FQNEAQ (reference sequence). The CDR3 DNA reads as TGTGCCAGCAGCTTATCCGGGACAGGGGCGTTGGCTTTCTTT. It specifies CASSLSGTGALAFF.

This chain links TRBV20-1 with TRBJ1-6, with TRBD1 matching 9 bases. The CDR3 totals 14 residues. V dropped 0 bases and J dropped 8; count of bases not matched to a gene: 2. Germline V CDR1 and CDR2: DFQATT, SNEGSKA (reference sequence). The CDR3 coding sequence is TGCAGTGCTAGAGATGGACAGGGGTATTCACCCCTCCACTTT. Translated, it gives CSARDGQGYSPLHF.

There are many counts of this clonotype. CDR3 nucleotides: TGTGCCAGCAGCGGAGACAGGGCTTCCTACAATGAGCAGTTCTTC. Its translation is CASSGDRASYNEQFF. The chain links TRBV7-2 to TRBJ2-1; 7 bases are a match to TRBD1. The CDR3 has 15 residues. Trimming at V came to 5 bases and at J to 1 base, leaving 5 bases not matched to a gene. The germline gives CDR1 SGHTA, CDR2 FQGNSA. Full variable domain (missing parts from reference TRBV7-2 and TRBJ2-1): GAGVSQSPSNKVTEKGKDVELRCDPISGHTALYWYRQSLGQGLEFLIYFQGNSAPDKSGLPSDRFSAERTGGSVSTLTIQRTQQEDSAVYLCASSGDRASYNEQFFGPGTRLTVL.

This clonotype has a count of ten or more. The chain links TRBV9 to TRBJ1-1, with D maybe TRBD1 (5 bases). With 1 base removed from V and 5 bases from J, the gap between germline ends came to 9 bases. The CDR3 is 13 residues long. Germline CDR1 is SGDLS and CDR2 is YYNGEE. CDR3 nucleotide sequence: TGTGCCAGCAGCGTACAGGGAGGTACTGAAGCTTTCTTT. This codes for CASSVQGGTEAFF.

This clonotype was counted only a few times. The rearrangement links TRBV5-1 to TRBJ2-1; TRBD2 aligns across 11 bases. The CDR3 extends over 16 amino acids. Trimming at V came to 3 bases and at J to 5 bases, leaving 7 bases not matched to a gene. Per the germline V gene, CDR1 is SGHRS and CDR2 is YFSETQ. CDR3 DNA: TGCGCCAGCAGCTGGGAACTAGCGGGGGAGAACAATGAGCAGTTCTTC. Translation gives CASSWELAGENNEQFF.

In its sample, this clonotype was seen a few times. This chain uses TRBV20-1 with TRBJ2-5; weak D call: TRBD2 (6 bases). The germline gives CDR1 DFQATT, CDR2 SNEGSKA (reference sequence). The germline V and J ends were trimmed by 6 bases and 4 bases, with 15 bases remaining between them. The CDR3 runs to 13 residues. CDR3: CSAHSTSPETQYF. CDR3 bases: TGCAGTGCCCACTCAACTAGCCCAGAGACCCAGTACTTC.